A selection of T cell receptor beta chains follows, all from one sample in a study of Ad26.COV2.S vaccination and SARS-CoV-2 variants. Sequenced by immunoSEQ multiplex PCR; TCRdb stores in-frame clones only, minus some. Among over 85,000 clones listed, approximately 77% were seen once. This material consisted of peripheral blood, taken after recovery from COVID-19. These receptors all come from a human donor who had recovered from COVID-19. Each CDR3 is given with its conserved first and last residue. A D gene is named only where the DNA matches it firmly. Part of the rows lack a size; the others show once, few, many or a class for expanded clones.

clone_size	v_call	d_call	j_call	cdr3_aa	cdr3_nt
.	TRBV19	TRBD2	TRBJ2-5	CASSGGLAGHWTQYF	TGTGCCAGTAGCGGAGGGCTAGCGGGCCATTGGACCCAGTACTTC
once	TRBV14	.	TRBJ2-1	CASSQEPSRLNEQFF	TGTGCCAGCAGCCAAGAACCCTCCCGCCTCAATGAGCAGTTCTTC
.	TRBV12-3/TRBV12-4	.	TRBJ2-1	CASSLRLANEQFF	TGTGCCAGCAGTTTAAGGCTAGCCAATGAGCAGTTCTTC
.	TRBV7-2	.	TRBJ2-7	CASSFFRSYEQYF	TGTGCCAGCAGCTTTTTTCGCTCCTACGAGCAGTACTTC
.	TRBV2	TRBD2	TRBJ2-7	CASGTSGYEQYF	TGTGCCAGCGGGACTAGCGGTTACGAGCAGTACTTC
.	TRBV6-2/TRBV6-3	.	TRBJ2-7	CASSYASSYEQYF	TGTGCCAGCAGTTACGCTAGCTCCTACGAGCAGTACTTC
.	TRBV7-5	.	TRBJ2-7	CVRSAGDGPYEQYF	TGTGTCAGAAGCGCAGGGGACGGGCCCTACGAGCAGTACTTC
.	TRBV6-2/TRBV6-3	TRBD2	TRBJ2-3	CASSYSLGTSGRAVTDTQYF	TGTGCCAGCAGTTACTCTTTAGGGACTAGCGGGAGGGCCGTCACAGATACGCAGTATTTT
.	TRBV7-2	.	TRBJ1-5	CASSLSSRGNQPQHF	TGTGCCAGCAGCTTAAGTAGCAGAGGCAATCAGCCCCAGCATTTT
few	TRBV7-2	TRBD1	TRBJ2-2	CASSSRLGTANTGELFF	TGTGCCAGCAGCTCCCGACTTGGGACAGCGAACACCGGGGAGCTGTTTTTT
.	TRBV9	TRBD1	TRBJ1-1	CASSVNPRGAEAFF	TGTGCCAGCAGCGTAAATCCCAGGGGGGCTGAAGCTTTCTTT
few	TRBV28	.	TRBJ1-2	CASTGPNYGYTF	TGTGCCAGCACCGGCCCCAACTATGGCTACACCTTC
.	TRBV2	.	TRBJ1-1	CASSVLENTEAFF	TGTGCCAGCTCAGTCCTGGAGAACACTGAAGCTTTCTTT
.	TRBV27	TRBD2	TRBJ2-2	CASSRLAGSYPGELFF	TGTGCCAGCAGTCGACTAGCGGGATCCTACCCCGGGGAGCTGTTTTTT
.	TRBV25-1	TRBD2	TRBJ2-1	CASTGEREGHEQFF	TGTGCCAGCACCGGGGAACGGGAGGGCCATGAGCAGTTCTTC
.	TRBV6-2/TRBV6-3	TRBD1	TRBJ2-1	CASSGQGTNEQFF	TGTGCCAGCAGCGGACAGGGGACCAATGAGCAGTTCTTC
.	TRBV12-3/TRBV12-4	.	TRBJ2-7	CASSLIPGDEQYF	TGTGCCAGCAGTTTAATCCCCGGGGACGAGCAGTACTTC
few	TRBV19	.	TRBJ2-7	CASSKGQANEQYF	TGTGCCAGTAGTAAGGGGCAAGCGAACGAGCAGTACTTC